This entry concerns a single TCR beta chain. The antigen is not known. Method: immunoSEQ multiplex PCR; TCRdb's copy keeps in-frame clones and lacks some. Of about 63,000 clones in the sample, around 90% are singletons; the top ten hold over 1.5%. CDR1 and CDR2 from the germline V gene are MNHEY and SVGAGI. V was trimmed by 1 base and J by 0 bases, leaving 9 bases between them. The CDR3 covers 16 residues. The sample is drawn from a study of graft-versus-host responses after intestinal transplantation. Overall study: Multivisceral, liver-intestinal, or isolated intestinal grafts went to recipients. Anti-thymocyte globulin induction was given to all recipients, followed by tacrolimus and steroids for around three years. Study-wide results and caveats: Detected in recipient marrow were GvH clones, some of which were first observed in ileum or blood.

Intraepithelial and lamina propria lymphocytes were isolated from graft specimens. The sequence was obtained from a human patient who received an intestinal transplant, so some T cells may come from the graft donor. The chain links TRBV6-5 to TRBJ2-2; D call uncertain. The sequenced sample was ileum tissue, obtained around 350 days after transplant. The DNA of the CDR3 is TGTGCCAGCAGTTACTACAGAGATTCGAACACCGGGGAGCTGTTTTTT. As protein: CASSYYRDSNTGELFF.